A single sample gave rise to the 32 T cell receptor beta chains below, sequenced in a study of T-cell memory formation after mild COVID-19. TCRdb reprocessed the 5' RACE reads via MiXCR and lists one record per CDR3 protein. The table lists over 150,000 distinct CDR3 sequences, approximately 18% of them singletons. The material sequenced was PBMCs or a T cell subset sorted from them (not recorded which). These receptor sequences come from a young man who had mild COVID-19 (a few samples of this study predate the infection). Cell type and time point are not known.

V usage is TRBV29-1 and J usage is TRBJ1-2, with 9 bases identical to TRBD1. The CDR3 has 13 residues. J lost 2 bases, V lost 6 bases, and 4 bases had no gene match. Germline CDR1 reads SQVTM; CDR2 reads ANQGSEA. The CDR3: CSVGGQGNYGYTF. CDR3 sequence (DNA): TGCAGCGTAGGTGGACAGGGGAACTATGGCTACACCTTC.

This chain links TRBV3-1 with TRBJ2-3; D not resolved. With 2 bases removed from V and 3 bases from J, the gap between germline ends came to 6 bases. The CDR3 length is 13 residues. Germline CDR1 LGHDT, CDR2 YNNKEL (reference sequence). The CDR3 loop is CASSQSGTDTQYF. In nucleotides, the CDR3 is TGTGCCAGCAGCCAATCCGGAACAGATACGCAGTATTTT.

In its sample, this clonotype was seen a few times. The chain links TRBV5-6 to TRBJ2-3; D is unresolved. This CDR3 region has 14 residues. V lost 0 bases and J lost 2, with 7 bases in between. CDR1 and CDR2 from the germline V gene are SGHDT and YYEEEE. Written as DNA, the CDR3 is TGTGCCAGCAGCTTGGATGCGAACACAGATACGCAGTATTTT. This codes for CASSLDANTDTQYF.

CDR3 in DNA: TGTGCCAGCAGCCTCGGTGACGGCGGCTACACCTTC. Translated: CASSLGDGGYTF. The chain is built from TRBV5-6 and TRBJ1-2; D gene ambiguous. V lost 4 bases and J lost 8, with 12 bases in between. This CDR3 is 12 amino acids long. In germline, CDR1 is SGHDT, CDR2 YYEEEE. The full variable domain, with the rest looked up from reference TRBV5-6 and TRBJ1-2, is DAGVTQSPTHLIKTRGQQVTLRCSPKSGHDTVSWYQQALGQGPQFIFQYYEEEERQRGNFPDRFSGHQFPNYSSELNVNALLLGDSALYLCASSLGDGGYTFGSGTRLTVV.

This chain links TRBV2 with TRBJ1-5; D is undetermined. Per the germline V gene, CDR1 is SNHLY and CDR2 is FYNNEI. CDR3 size: 16 residues. The V end was cut by 3 bases, the J end by 0 bases, with 12 bases between. This chain's CDR3 is CASSDRVLYSNQPQHF. CDR3 DNA: TGTGCCAGCAGTGATAGGGTCCTTTATAGCAATCAGCCCCAGCATTTT.

The CDR3 protein is CSAVSPNQPQHF. CDR3 coding DNA: TGCAGTGCTGTCTCTCCGAATCAGCCCCAGCATTTT. This chain connects TRBV20-1 to TRBJ1-5; D remains ambiguous. This CDR3 has 12 amino acids. Trimming removed 5 bases from V and 4 bases from J, with 9 bases in between. Germline V gives CDR1 DFQATT, CDR2 SNEGSKA (reference sequence).

The chain couples TRBV12-3 or TRBV12-4 to TRBJ1-4, with D possibly matching TRBD1 (5 bases). The CDR3 totals 13 residues. V was shortened by 6 bases and J by 7 bases, with 12 bases between the two germline ends. CDR3 coding DNA: TGTGCCAGCAGCGGGACTCGGCTTGAAAAACTGTTTTTT. Translating gives CASSGTRLEKLFF.

This clonotype was seen more than once but under ten times. The rearrangement uses TRBV4-3 and TRBJ1-6; no firm D call. The germline V gene encodes CDR1 LGHNA and CDR2 YSLEER. The germline V and J ends were trimmed by 4 bases and 3 bases, with 13 bases remaining between them. This CDR3 contains 16 residues. CDR3 nucleotide sequence: TGCGCCAGCAGCCCAGAAGAGGGTCGCTATAATTCACCCCTCCACTTT. Translated, it gives CASSPEEGRYNSPLHF.

This clonotype was observed a handful of times. The chain is built from TRBV28 and TRBJ2-2; D gene unclear. Germline CDR1 MDHEN, CDR2 SYDVKM. The CDR3 contains 16 residues. Trimming cost V 5 bases and J 0 bases, with 13 bases left between them. The CDR3: CASSLFSASNTGELFF. Written as DNA, the CDR3 is TGTGCCAGCAGTCTTTTCAGTGCTTCGAACACCGGGGAGCTGTTTTTT.

This chain connects TRBV5-6 to TRBJ2-6; D may correspond to TRBD1 or TRBD2 (6 bases each). Germline values: CDR1 SGHDT, CDR2 YYEEEE. Trimming stripped 0 bases from V and 0 bases from J, with 13 bases between. The CDR3 is 18 residues long. In DNA form, the CDR3 reads TGTGCCAGCAGCTTGGGAGGGGGGAGAAGCTCTGGGGCCAACGTCCTGACTTTC. It yields the protein CASSLGGGRSSGANVLTF.

This clonotype was counted a few times. The chain is built from TRBV6-5 and TRBJ1-2; 9 bases are a match to TRBD1. Germline CDR1 is MNHEY and CDR2 is SVGAGI. The CDR3 has 15 residues. Trimming took 5 bases from V and 6 from J; bases not matched to a gene: 10. CDR3 loop: CASSEPGQGVHGYTF. In DNA form, the CDR3 reads TGTGCCAGCAGTGAACCGGGACAGGGAGTTCATGGCTACACCTTC.

V usage is TRBV5-1 and J usage is TRBJ1-2; D is ambiguous. Germline lookup yields CDR1 SGHRS and CDR2 YFSETQ. This CDR3 is built from 15 residues. Trimming stripped 2 bases from V and 0 bases from J, with 11 bases between. CDR3 sequence reads: CASSFNRLTNYGYTF. CDR3 bases: TGCGCCAGCAGCTTTAATAGATTAACTAACTATGGCTACACCTTC.

V is TRBV7-3 and J is TRBJ1-2; 9 nucleotides line up with TRBD1. The CDR3 totals 16 residues. J gave up 8 bases and V 1 base, and 11 bases lay outside the gene matches. Germline V gene lookup returns CDR1 SGHTA and CDR2 FQGTGA. The CDR3 nucleotides read TGTGCCAGCAGCTTAAACTTCGGGACAGGGATGTCGGGCTACACCTTC. It translates to CASSLNFGTGMSGYTF.

The CDR3, as DNA: TGCGCCAGCAGCTTGGTGGACGCCGCTAGCACAGATACGCAGTATTTT. It yields the protein CASSLVDAASTDTQYF. The chain is built from TRBV5-1 and TRBJ2-3, with D unresolved. The CDR3 sequence is 16 residues long. Per the germline V gene, CDR1 is SGHRS and CDR2 is YFSETQ. Trimming left V 0 bases short and J 0 bases short, with 11 bases between. The full variable domain, completed using reference TRBV5-1 and TRBJ2-3, is KAGVTQTPRYLIKTRGQQVTLSCSPISGHRSVSWYQQTPGQGLQFLFEYFSETQRNKGNFPGRFSGRQFSNSRSEMNVSTLELGDSALYLCASSLVDAASTDTQYFGPGTRLTVL.

This clonotype was seen a few times. The chain has TRBV20-1 and TRBJ1-6; D may be TRBD1 (6 bases). Trimming removed 0 bases from V and 5 bases from J, with 14 bases in between. From germline, CDR1 is DFQATT and CDR2 SNEGSKA (reference sequence). CDR3 size: 16 residues. The CDR3 is CSARESGAGNNSPLHF. CDR3 DNA: TGCAGTGCTAGAGAATCGGGGGCGGGGAATAATTCACCCCTCCACTTT.

In DNA form, the CDR3 reads TGTGCCAGCAGCTTACGGGAGCGCACAGATACGCAGTATTTT. It codes for CASSLRERTDTQYF. This chain joins TRBV7-6 and TRBJ2-3; tentatively, D is TRBD2 (6 bases). Germline V CDR1 and CDR2: SGHVS, FNYEAQ. Trimming took 2 bases from V and 1 from J, leaving 7 bases between them. CDR3 length equals 14 residues. The complete variable domain, with remaining parts taken from reference TRBV7-6 and TRBJ2-3, reads GAGVSQSPRYKVTKRGQDVALRCDPISGHVSLYWYRQALGQGPEFLTYFNYEAQQDKSGLPNDRFSAERPEGSISTLTIQRTEQRDSAMYRCASSLRERTDTQYFGPGTRLTVL.

This clonotype has just a few counts. The rearrangement uses TRBV7-2 and TRBJ1-1; D is unresolved. Per the germline V gene, CDR1 is SGHTA and CDR2 is FQGNSA. V was cut by 5 bases and J by 8 bases, with 12 bases left in between. The CDR3 totals 12 residues. CDR3 residues: CASSKRGLEAFF. In DNA form, the CDR3 reads TGTGCCAGCAGCAAGCGCGGTCTCGAAGCTTTCTTT.

This chain links TRBV3-1 with TRBJ2-5; 8 bases are shared with TRBD2. CDR1 and CDR2 from the germline V gene are LGHDT and YNNKEL (reference sequence). Trimming removed 8 bases from V and 4 bases from J; junction bases left unmatched: 9. This CDR3 contains 14 residues. CDR3 residues: CASSAGALRETQYF. As DNA, the CDR3 is TGTGCCAGCTCAGCGGGGGCCTTACGAGAGACCCAGTACTTC.

The V gene is TRBV6-6, the J gene TRBJ1-5; D is ambiguous. The CDR3 totals 15 residues. V shed 0 bases and J shed 4 bases, with 10 bases lying between them. Germline CDR1 and CDR2: MNHNY and SVGAGI (reference sequence). The CDR3 spells CASSYSMGRNQPQHF. DNA for the CDR3: TGTGCCAGCAGTTACTCGATGGGCAGAAATCAGCCCCAGCATTTT.

V is TRBV3-1 and J is TRBJ1-5; perhaps TRBD1 as D (6 bases). CDR1 is LGHDT, CDR2 YNNKEL, per germline (reference sequence). V was pared by 9 bases and J by 2 bases, with 11 bases between. This CDR3 has 13 residues. CDR3 in amino acids: CASTAGGNQPQHF. CDR3 DNA sequence: TGTGCCAGTACCGCAGGGGGCAATCAGCCCCAGCATTTT.

This rearrangement joins TRBV20-1 to TRBJ1-3; tentative D call: TRBD1 (6 bases). Trimming pared 2 bases from V and 2 bases from J, leaving 10 bases between. Germline CDR1 and CDR2: DFQATT and SNEGSKA (reference sequence). CDR3 length equals 14 residues. CDR3: CSARPGGPGNTIYF. The DNA of the CDR3 is TGCAGTGCTAGACCGGGGGGGCCTGGAAACACCATATATTTT.

This clonotype was seen a few times. The V call is TRBV15, the J call TRBJ2-3, with D perhaps matching TRBD1 or TRBD2 (6 bases each). This CDR3 comprises 17 residues. Germline V gene sequence: CDR1 LNHNV, CDR2 YYDKDF (reference sequence). Trimming removed 0 bases from V and 4 bases from J, with 17 bases in between. CDR3 sequence reads: CATSRDLSWGAADTQYF. DNA for the CDR3: TGTGCCACCAGCAGAGATCTCTCTTGGGGGGCTGCAGATACGCAGTATTTT. The full variable domain, with the rest looked up from reference TRBV15 and TRBJ2-3, is DAMVIQNPRYQVTQFGKPVTLSCSQTLNHNVMYWYQQKSSQAPKLLFHYYDKDFNNEADTPDNFQSRRPNTSFCFLDIRSPGLGDTAMYLCATSRDLSWGAADTQYFGPGTRLTVL.

V is TRBV7-3 and J is TRBJ2-1; 10 positions agree with TRBD1. The CDR3 has 17 amino acids. V was clipped by 5 bases and J by 4 bases; unmatched bases: 11. Germline loops: CDR1 SGHTA, CDR2 FQGTGA. The CDR3 coding sequence is TGTGCCAGCAGCGCCGGAAGGGGGACAGGGGCTTACAATGAGCAGTTCTTC. Its protein product is CASSAGRGTGAYNEQFF.

CDR3 sequence (DNA): TGTGCCAGCACTCCCCAGGGACACGGCTACACCTTC. Its translation is CASTPQGHGYTF. V and J are TRBV7-9 and TRBJ1-2; TRBD1 might be the D (6 bases). This CDR3 is built from 12 residues. The germline gives CDR1 SEHNR, CDR2 FQNEAQ (reference sequence). Deletions cut 7 bases from V and 8 bases from J, with 14 bases between.

This clonotype was detected a few times. CDR3 residues: CASSYSQRQETQYF. Here the CDR3 DNA reads TGTGCCAGCAGTTACTCCCAGCGCCAAGAGACCCAGTACTTC. The chain recombines TRBV6-2 or TRBV6-3 with TRBJ2-5; the D is unclear. V dropped 0 bases and J dropped 1 base, with 6 bases sitting between them. The CDR3 sequence is 14 residues long. Germline V gene sequence: CDR1 MNHEY, CDR2 SVGEGT.

This chain connects TRBV7-8 to TRBJ1-6; D ambiguous. The germline gives CDR1 SGHVS, CDR2 FQNEAQ. The V end lost 6 bases, the J end lost 8 bases, and 17 bases lay between the germline ends. The CDR3 is made up of 15 amino acids. CDR3 sequence: CASRVGNPLDSPLHF. CDR3 DNA: TGTGCCAGCAGAGTAGGGAACCCTTTGGATTCACCCCTCCACTTT.

This chain connects TRBV5-1 to TRBJ1-2; D is unresolved. CDR3 length equals 15 residues. Germline CDR1 is SGHRS and CDR2 is YFSETQ. Trimming pared 3 bases from V and 6 bases from J, leaving 18 bases between. CDR3 sequence: CASSWLERGRDGYTF. CDR3 DNA sequence: TGCGCCAGCAGCTGGCTGGAGCGGGGAAGGGATGGCTACACCTTC.

This clonotype was seen a handful of times. This chain connects TRBV5-1 to TRBJ2-1; tentative D call: TRBD1 (6 bases). This CDR3 is built from 16 residues. The V and J ends lost 1 base and 4 bases respectively, with 15 bases between them. Germline V lookup: CDR1 SGHRS, CDR2 YFSETQ. CDR3 sequence reads: CASSLSLQGYYNEQFF. In nucleotides, the CDR3 is TGCGCCAGCAGCTTGTCGCTACAGGGATATTACAATGAGCAGTTCTTC.

This clonotype was seen a few times. This chain uses TRBV24-1 with TRBJ2-3, with D perhaps matching TRBD1 or TRBD2 (6 bases each). Germline CDR1 and CDR2: KGHDR and SFDVKD. CDR3 size: 16 residues. The V end lost 1 base, the J end lost 5 bases, and 15 bases lay between the germline ends. The CDR3 protein is CATSDFLGGQRDTQYF. The CDR3, as DNA: TGTGCCACCAGTGATTTCCTGGGGGGCCAGAGAGATACGCAGTATTTT.

This clonotype occurred a few times. This chain joins TRBV7-2 and TRBJ1-2; D gene ambiguous. Trimming removed 1 base at V and 4 bases at J, with 19 bases between. The CDR3 totals 17 residues. CDR1 is SGHTA, CDR2 FQGNSA, per germline. The CDR3 reads CASSLVMSAGDSYGYTF. CDR3 nucleotides: TGTGCCAGCAGCTTAGTAATGTCGGCAGGAGATTCCTATGGCTACACCTTC. Complete variable domain (other parts from reference TRBV7-2 and TRBJ1-2): GAGVSQSPSNKVTEKGKDVELRCDPISGHTALYWYRQSLGQGLEFLIYFQGNSAPDKSGLPSDRFSAERTGGSVSTLTIQRTQQEDSAVYLCASSLVMSAGDSYGYTFGSGTRLTVV.

V gene TRBV7-9 combines with J gene TRBJ2-6; TRBD1 might be the D (5 bases). The CDR3 loop spans 18 amino acids. The ends were cut back, 0 bases at V and 0 bases at J, with 12 bases in the middle. Germline loops: CDR1 SEHNR, CDR2 FQNEAQ (reference sequence). In DNA form, the CDR3 reads TGTGCCAGCAGCTTAGCGCAGGGTACCAGCTCTGGGGCCAACGTCCTGACTTTC. Translation gives CASSLAQGTSSGANVLTF.

This clonotype was seen more than once but under ten times. The chain recombines TRBV7-9 with TRBJ2-1, with 16 positions matching TRBD2. CDR1 SEHNR and CDR2 FQNEAQ come from the germline V gene (reference sequence). V dropped 5 bases and J dropped 7; count of bases not matched to a gene: 5. The CDR3 contains 16 residues. Here the CDR3 reads CASSSRGLAGGNEQFF. Here the CDR3 DNA reads TGTGCCAGCAGCAGCCGGGGACTAGCGGGGGGGAATGAGCAGTTCTTC.